The 12 T cell receptor beta chains listed next were all sequenced from one sample in a study of blood T cell repertoires in COVID-19. Generated by immunoSEQ multiplex PCR, the TCRdb table keeps only in-frame clones and is missing some. The sample consists of some 20,000 clones, roughly 91% of them appearing once. The sequenced sample consisted of peripheral blood. The origin of the receptors is a human donor in a cohort sampled during active COVID-19.

This rearrangement joins TRBV6-6 to TRBJ2-2; perhaps TRBD2 as D (5 bases). V gave up 2 bases and J gave up 6 bases, with 13 bases separating them. CDR1 is MNHNY, CDR2 SVGAGI, per germline (reference sequence). This CDR3 region has 15 residues. The CDR3 sequence: CASSYPGVSAGELFF. CDR3 in DNA: TGTGCCAGCAGTTACCCCGGGGTTAGTGCCGGGGAGCTGTTTTTT.

The chain joins TRBV4-2 to TRBJ2-7; D is possibly TRBD1 (6 bases). Germline-derived CDR1 and CDR2 are LGHNA and YNFKEQ. The V and J ends lost 1 base and 3 bases respectively, with 16 bases between them. The CDR3 totals 16 residues. The CDR3 loop is CASSQAQGLAGYEQYF. CDR3 bases: TGTGCCAGCAGCCAAGCCCAGGGGCTAGCTGGCTACGAGCAGTACTTC.

The V and J genes are TRBV19 and TRBJ2-7, with D perhaps TRBD1 (5 bases). The CDR3 is 14 amino acids. CDR1 is LNHDA, CDR2 SQIVND, per germline (reference sequence). V lost 4 bases and J 2 bases, leaving 12 bases between the germline ends. The CDR3 DNA sequence: TGTGCCAGTAGTAACCACAGGACGACCTACGAGCAGTACTTC. Translating it yields CASSNHRTTYEQYF.

The chain employs TRBV7-3 and TRBJ2-3; maybe TRBD2 (5 bases). The germline V and J ends were trimmed by 5 bases and 5 bases, with 14 bases remaining between them. The germline V gene has CDR1 SGHTA and CDR2 FQGTGA. The length of the CDR3 is 14 residues. CDR3 amino acids: CASSPHAGIDTQYF. As DNA, the CDR3 is TGTGCCAGCAGCCCCCACGCCGGGATAGATACGCAGTATTTT.

DNA for the CDR3: TGTGCCAGCAGCTTAACAGGGGGCTACGAGCAGTACTTC. Translated: CASSLTGGYEQYF. The genes are TRBV7-9 and TRBJ2-7; 8 positions match TRBD1. The CDR3 extends over 13 amino acids. V lost 2 bases, J lost 3 bases, and 0 bases stayed unmatched. CDR1 and CDR2 (germline): SEHNR, FQNEAQ (reference sequence).

V gene TRBV29-1 combines with J gene TRBJ1-1; TRBD1 matches at 7 bases. The CDR3 loop spans 12 amino acids. V was clipped by 4 bases and J by 1 base; unmatched bases: 0. Germline values: CDR1 SQVTM, CDR2 ANQGSEA. The CDR3 sequence is CSVGQGNTEAFF. The CDR3 DNA sequence: TGCAGCGTTGGACAGGGGAACACTGAAGCTTTCTTT.

The V call is TRBV3-1 (or the pseudogene TRBV3-2), the J call TRBJ1-2; 9 positions match TRBD1. V was clipped by 4 bases and J by 1 base; unmatched bases: 7. This CDR3 has 16 residues. Germline V lookup: CDR1 LGHDT, CDR2 YNNKEL (reference sequence). CDR3 sequence reads: CASSPGQGIVNYGYTF. CDR3 coding DNA: TGTGCCAGCAGCCCGGGACAGGGTATAGTTAACTATGGCTACACCTTC.

The genes are TRBV10-3 and TRBJ2-1; 11 positions match TRBD2. The J segment lost 8 bases and the V segment lost 6 bases, leaving 9 bases of the junction unmatched. CDR1 is ENHRY and CDR2 is SYGVKD in the germline V gene. CDR3 length equals 15 residues. CDR3 region: CAIRVETSGMDEQFF. In DNA, the CDR3 is TGTGCCATCAGGGTGGAGACTAGCGGGATGGATGAGCAGTTCTTC.

The chain links TRBV11-2 to TRBJ1-1; a weak D match, TRBD1 (5 bases). The CDR3 extends over 13 amino acids. The germline CDR1 and CDR2 sequences are SGHAT and FQNNGV. Trimming took off 5 bases at V and 5 bases at J, with 12 bases between the two ends. The CDR3 sequence: CASSLRSGTEAFF. CDR3 bases: TGTGCCAGCAGCCTGAGGTCAGGGACTGAAGCTTTCTTT. Drawing the rest from reference TRBV11-2 and TRBJ1-1, the complete variable domain is EAGVAQSPRYKIIEKRQSVAFWCNPISGHATLYWYQQILGQGPKLLIQFQNNGVVDDSQLPKDRFSAERLKGVDSTLKIQPAKLEDSAVYLCASSLRSGTEAFFGQGTRLTVV.

The chain carries TRBV5-1 and TRBJ2-7; TRBD2 aligns across 8 bases. Germline V gene data show CDR1 as SGHRS and CDR2 as YFSETQ. The CDR3 spans 15 residues. V was pared by 0 bases and J by 0 bases, with 2 bases of the junction left unmatched. CDR3 loop: CASSLASGFSYEQYF. CDR3 sequence (DNA): TGCGCCAGCAGCTTGGCTAGCGGGTTCTCCTACGAGCAGTACTTC.

The genes are TRBV5-1 and TRBJ2-2, with D uncertain. In germline, CDR1 is SGHRS, CDR2 YFSETQ. This CDR3 spans 14 amino acids. Trimming took 0 bases from V and 6 from J, leaving 9 bases between them. CDR3 region: CASSLGGLAGELFF. Written as DNA, the CDR3 is TGCGCCAGCAGCTTGGGCGGCCTGGCCGGGGAGCTGTTTTTT.

Comments on this clone: Within the sample, other DNA sequences also encode this same CDR3. The J gene is TRBJ1-1, the V gene TRBV5-1; tentative D call: TRBD1 (5 bases). The CDR3 length is 13 residues. Germline V gives CDR1 SGHRS, CDR2 YFSETQ. Trimming cost V 2 bases and J 3 bases, with 8 bases left between them. The CDR3, as DNA: TGCGCCAGCAGCTTAAAACAGGACACTGAAGCTTTCTTT. As protein: CASSLKQDTEAFF. The variable domain in full, with the rest retrieved from reference TRBV5-1 and TRBJ1-1, is KAGVTQTPRYLIKTRGQQVTLSCSPISGHRSVSWYQQTPGQGLQFLFEYFSETQRNKGNFPGRFSGRQFSNSRSEMNVSTLELGDSALYLCASSLKQDTEAFFGQGTRLTVV.